This is a list of T cell receptor beta chains from one sample in a study of OX40 agonist ivuxolimab in advanced cancers. Assay used: immunoSEQ multiplex PCR; TCRdb lists only in-frame clones, some missing. The sample has tens of thousands of clones, 70% to 90% seen once. The sample in question was CD4+ or CD8+ T cells sorted from blood, obtained in a trial of the OX40 agonist ivuxolimab. Receptors were obtained from an adult with an advanced solid tumor such as melanoma, head and neck, liver or kidney cancer. CDR3s include the opening cysteine and the closing phenylalanine or tryptophan. Fields, in order: CDR3 protein, CDR3 DNA, J gene, D gene, clone size, V gene. D genes are given only for firm matches. Size is omitted from some rows. Given values are once, few, many or a class for expanded clones.

CDR3 protein: CASSPAIPRSNEQFF
CDR3 DNA: TGTGCCAGCAGTCCAGCCATCCCGCGGTCAAATGAGCAGTTCTTC
J gene: TRBJ2-1
D gene: .
clone size: .
V gene: TRBV28

CDR3 protein: CATSTLFGGPQETQYF
CDR3 DNA: TGTGCCACCAGCACCCTTTTTGGGGGACCTCAAGAGACCCAGTACTTC
J gene: TRBJ2-5
D gene: .
clone size: once
V gene: TRBV15

CDR3 protein: CASSFGTGSETAGNTIYF
CDR3 DNA: TGTGCCAGCAGTTTCGGGACAGGGAGTGAGACCGCTGGAAACACCATATATTTT
J gene: TRBJ1-3
D gene: TRBD1
clone size: .
V gene: TRBV7-9

CDR3 protein: CASSSLGGQGTFYNEQFF
CDR3 DNA: TGTGCCAGCAGTTCCCTCGGGGGGCAGGGAACCTTTTACAATGAGCAGTTCTTC
J gene: TRBJ2-1
D gene: .
clone size: .
V gene: TRBV28

CDR3 protein: CASSLGAGLFQETQYF
CDR3 DNA: TGTGCCAGTAGTCTCGGGGCAGGTCTTTTCCAAGAGACCCAGTACTTC
J gene: TRBJ2-5
D gene: .
clone size: .
V gene: TRBV19

CDR3 protein: CASSPPAGARDTQYF
CDR3 DNA: TGTGCCAGCTCACCACCGGCGGGGGCCCGTGATACGCAGTATTTT
J gene: TRBJ2-3
D gene: .
clone size: .
V gene: TRBV18

CDR3 protein: CASSLSEGLANTGELFF
CDR3 DNA: TGTGCCAGCAGCTTATCCGAAGGACTAGCCAACACCGGGGAGCTGTTTTTT
J gene: TRBJ2-2
D gene: TRBD2
clone size: once
V gene: TRBV13

CDR3 protein: CAISESDSSQKLFF
CDR3 DNA: TGTGCCATCAGTGAGTCGGACAGTAGTCAAAAACTGTTTTTT
J gene: TRBJ1-4
D gene: .
clone size: .
V gene: TRBV10-3

CDR3 protein: CASSPRTGRENIQYF
CDR3 DNA: TGTGCCAGCAGCCCCCGGACAGGGAGGGAAAACATTCAGTACTTC
J gene: TRBJ2-4
D gene: .
clone size: .
V gene: TRBV7-9

CDR3 protein: CASSEVVGWGALEAFF
CDR3 DNA: TGTGCCAGCAGTGAGGTCGTGGGCTGGGGAGCCCTTGAAGCTTTCTTT
J gene: TRBJ1-1
D gene: .
clone size: .
V gene: TRBV2

CDR3 protein: CASSLATREKLFF
CDR3 DNA: TGTGCCAGCAGCTTAGCGACTAGAGAAAAACTGTTTTTT
J gene: TRBJ1-4
D gene: .
clone size: .
V gene: TRBV7-8

CDR3 protein: CASSLGLAVYSSTDTQYF
CDR3 DNA: TGTGCCAGCAGCCTAGGACTAGCGGTTTACTCTAGCACAGATACGCAGTATTTT
J gene: TRBJ2-3
D gene: TRBD2
clone size: .
V gene: TRBV7-9

CDR3 protein: CSGGTEAFF
CDR3 DNA: TGTTCAGGGGGCACTGAAGCTTTCTTT
J gene: TRBJ1-1
D gene: TRBD1
clone size: .
V gene: TRBV7-2

CDR3 protein: CASSYRDTQYF
CDR3 DNA: TGTGCCAGCAGCTATCGAGATACGCAGTATTTT
J gene: TRBJ2-3
D gene: .
clone size: .
V gene: TRBV7-9

CDR3 protein: CASSPTTWSSYNEQFF
CDR3 DNA: TGCGCCAGCAGCCCAACGACCTGGAGCTCCTACAATGAGCAGTTCTTC
J gene: TRBJ2-1
D gene: .
clone size: .
V gene: TRBV5-1

CDR3 protein: CASSQGRGSVGAGNTIYF
CDR3 DNA: TGCGCCAGCAGCCAAGGAAGGGGAAGTGTAGGGGCTGGAAACACCATATATTTT
J gene: TRBJ1-3
D gene: .
clone size: .
V gene: TRBV4-3

CDR3 protein: CASSPQGSTDTQYF
CDR3 DNA: TGTGCCAGCAGTCCCCAGGGTTCCACAGATACGCAGTATTTT
J gene: TRBJ2-3
D gene: .
clone size: .
V gene: TRBV6-5

CDR3 protein: CASRPGTDTQYF
CDR3 DNA: TGTGCCAGCAGGCCTGGGACAGATACGCAGTATTTT
J gene: TRBJ2-3
D gene: .
clone size: .
V gene: TRBV28

CDR3 protein: CASSVMGTTNEKLFF
CDR3 DNA: TGTGCCAGCAGCGTCATGGGAACAACTAATGAAAAACTGTTTTTT
J gene: TRBJ1-4
D gene: .
clone size: .
V gene: TRBV9

CDR3 protein: CASSAGGRYGYTF
CDR3 DNA: TGTGCCAGCAGTGCCGGCGGACGGTATGGCTACACCTTC
J gene: TRBJ1-2
D gene: .
clone size: .
V gene: TRBV2

CDR3 protein: CASSLGQYEQYF
CDR3 DNA: TGTGCCAGCAGCTTAGGACAGTACGAGCAGTACTTC
J gene: TRBJ2-7
D gene: .
clone size: .
V gene: TRBV5-4

CDR3 protein: CASSPGQGPWDTEAFF
CDR3 DNA: TGTGCCAGCTCCCCGGGACAGGGGCCTTGGGACACTGAAGCTTTCTTT
J gene: TRBJ1-1
D gene: TRBD1
clone size: .
V gene: TRBV18

CDR3 protein: CASSNTHGGNQPQHF
CDR3 DNA: TGTGCCAGCAGCAATACCCACGGGGGCAATCAGCCCCAGCATTTT
J gene: TRBJ1-5
D gene: .
clone size: .
V gene: TRBV6-5

CDR3 protein: CASTPFIGGKDTQYF
CDR3 DNA: TGTGCCAGCACCCCATTTATAGGGGGGAAAGATACGCAGTATTTT
J gene: TRBJ2-3
D gene: .
clone size: .
V gene: TRBV28

CDR3 protein: CASSVTPQGSGNTIYF
CDR3 DNA: TGTGCCAGCAGCGTGACCCCTCAGGGCTCTGGAAACACCATATATTTT
J gene: TRBJ1-3
D gene: .
clone size: .
V gene: TRBV9

CDR3 protein: CASSPQGLANTGELFF
CDR3 DNA: TGTGCCAGCAGCCCACAGGGACTCGCGAACACCGGGGAGCTGTTTTTT
J gene: TRBJ2-2
D gene: .
clone size: few
V gene: TRBV11-2

CDR3 protein: CASREREGYQETQYF
CDR3 DNA: TGCGCCAGTCGTGAGCGGGAGGGGTACCAAGAGACCCAGTACTTC
J gene: TRBJ2-5
D gene: TRBD2
clone size: .
V gene: TRBV5-1

CDR3 protein: CASSLDSLNTEAFF
CDR3 DNA: TGTGCCAGCAGCCTGGACAGTCTGAACACTGAAGCTTTCTTT
J gene: TRBJ1-1
D gene: .
clone size: .
V gene: TRBV5-4

CDR3 protein: CASSVLGVEQFF
CDR3 DNA: TGTGCCAGCAGTGTCCTGGGGGTAGAGCAGTTCTTC
J gene: TRBJ2-1
D gene: .
clone size: .
V gene: TRBV6-1

CDR3 protein: CSVAPKETQYF
CDR3 DNA: TGCAGCGTTGCCCCGAAAGAGACCCAGTACTTC
J gene: TRBJ2-5
D gene: .
clone size: .
V gene: TRBV29-1

CDR3 protein: CASSQGDRATNEQYF
CDR3 DNA: TGTGCCAGCAGCCAGGGGGACAGGGCCACTAACGAGCAGTACTTC
J gene: TRBJ2-7
D gene: TRBD1
clone size: .
V gene: TRBV5-6

CDR3 protein: CAITGRGLRNTIYF
CDR3 DNA: TGTGCCATTACCGGGAGAGGACTTAGAAACACCATATATTTT
J gene: TRBJ1-3
D gene: .
clone size: once
V gene: TRBV5-8

CDR3 protein: CASSSGGALETQYF
CDR3 DNA: TGCGCCAGCAGTTCCGGGGGGGCGTTGGAGACCCAGTACTTC
J gene: TRBJ2-5
D gene: TRBD2
clone size: .
V gene: TRBV5-1

CDR3 protein: CASRTGGGTGELFF
CDR3 DNA: TGTGCCAGCAGGACAGGGGGCGGCACCGGGGAGCTGTTTTTT
J gene: TRBJ2-2
D gene: TRBD1
clone size: .
V gene: TRBV6-5

CDR3 protein: CASSAPGTGLPYGYTF
CDR3 DNA: TGCGCCAGCAGCGCCCCCGGGACAGGGCTTCCTTATGGCTACACCTTC
J gene: TRBJ1-2
D gene: TRBD1
clone size: .
V gene: TRBV4-1

CDR3 protein: CASPPQGLRNTEAFF
CDR3 DNA: TGTGCCAGCCCCCCACAGGGATTAAGGAACACTGAAGCTTTCTTT
J gene: TRBJ1-1
D gene: .
clone size: .
V gene: TRBV28

CDR3 protein: CASSQESRGYEQYF
CDR3 DNA: TGCGCCAGCAGCCAAGAATCCAGGGGGTACGAGCAGTACTTC
J gene: TRBJ2-7
D gene: TRBD1
clone size: .
V gene: TRBV4-3

CDR3 protein: CASRPGAGSNQPQHF
CDR3 DNA: TGTGCCAGCAGGCCGGGGGCAGGTAGCAATCAGCCCCAGCATTTT
J gene: TRBJ1-5
D gene: .
clone size: .
V gene: TRBV6-4

CDR3 protein: CASSYRLESYEQYF
CDR3 DNA: TGTGCCAGCAGCTATCGACTGGAGTCCTACGAGCAGTACTTC
J gene: TRBJ2-7
D gene: .
clone size: .
V gene: TRBV6-5